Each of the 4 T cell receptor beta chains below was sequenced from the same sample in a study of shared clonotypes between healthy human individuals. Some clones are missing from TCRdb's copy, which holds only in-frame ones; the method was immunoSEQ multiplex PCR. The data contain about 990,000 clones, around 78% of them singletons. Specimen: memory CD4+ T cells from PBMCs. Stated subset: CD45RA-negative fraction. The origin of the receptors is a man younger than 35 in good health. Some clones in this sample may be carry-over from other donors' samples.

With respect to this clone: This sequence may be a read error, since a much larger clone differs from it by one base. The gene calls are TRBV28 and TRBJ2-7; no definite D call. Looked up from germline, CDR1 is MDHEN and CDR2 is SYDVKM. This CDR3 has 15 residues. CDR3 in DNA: TGTGCCAGCAGTTCGGTTGGGCTGAGCTCCCACGAGCAGTACTTC. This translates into CASSSVGLSSHEQYF.

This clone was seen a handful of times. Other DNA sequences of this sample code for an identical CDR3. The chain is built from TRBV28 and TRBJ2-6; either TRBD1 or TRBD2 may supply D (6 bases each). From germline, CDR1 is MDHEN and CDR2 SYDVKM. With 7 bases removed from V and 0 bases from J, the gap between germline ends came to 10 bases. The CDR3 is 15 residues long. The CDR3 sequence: CASTRGASGANVLTF. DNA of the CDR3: TGTGCCAGCACTAGGGGGGCCTCTGGGGCCAACGTCCTGACTTTC.

This CDR3 reads CASSVSGAPYEQYF. The CDR3 DNA reads TGTGCCAGCAGTGTGAGCGGGGCCCCCTACGAGCAGTACTTC. The chain has TRBV6-1 and TRBJ2-7; 7 bases agree with TRBD2. V lost 4 bases and J lost 2; bases outside the gene matches: 5. This CDR3 comprises 14 residues. Germline V gene data show CDR1 as MNHNS and CDR2 as SASEGT.

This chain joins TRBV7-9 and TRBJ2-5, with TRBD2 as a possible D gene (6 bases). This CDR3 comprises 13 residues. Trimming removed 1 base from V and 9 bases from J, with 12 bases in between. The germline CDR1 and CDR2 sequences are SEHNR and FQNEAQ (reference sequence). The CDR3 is CASSLEGPGAQYF. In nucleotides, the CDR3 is TGTGCCAGCAGCTTAGAAGGCCCGGGGGCCCAGTACTTC.